These T cell receptor beta chains were read from a single sample in a study of cytomegalovirus exposure and HLA in healthy donors. TCRdb keeps only in-frame clones here, not all; method: immunoSEQ multiplex PCR. Of roughly 200,000 clones listed, 80% to 90% were seen once; the top ten hold over 1%. The sequenced sample was PBMCs. All receptors derive from a man aged 30 to 45 in good health and CMV-seronegative. Both conserved end residues are part of each CDR3. Each record gives: J gene, clone size, V gene, D gene, CDR3 length, CDR3 protein, CDR3 DNA. The D gene is left open where the match is weak. Expanded clones get a size class; other rows say once, few or many, or leave the size out.

J: TRBJ2-2
size: NA
V: TRBV6-4
D: NA
length: 15
CDR3: CASSQGQGDTGELFF
DNA: TGTGCCAGCAGTCAAGGACAAGGGGACACCGGGGAGCTGTTTTTT

J: TRBJ1-5
size: NA
V: TRBV19
D: NA
length: 18
CDR3: CASSIRDSARGLRQPQHF
DNA: TGTGCCAGTAGTATAAGGGATTCGGCCAGGGGTTTACGTCAGCCCCAGCATTTT

J: TRBJ1-5
size: NA
V: TRBV6-5
D: TRBD1
length: 15
CDR3: CASSLGQGVGQPQHF
DNA: TGTGCCAGCAGCTTGGGACAGGGAGTCGGGCAGCCCCAGCATTTT

J: TRBJ2-7
size: NA
V: TRBV7-2
D: TRBD2
length: 15
CDR3: CASSSMPGGDYEQYF
DNA: TGTGCCAGCAGCTCCATGCCGGGGGGGGACTACGAGCAGTACTTC

J: TRBJ2-5
size: few
V: TRBV11-1
D: TRBD2
length: 17
CDR3: CASSVRSGVSGGETQYF
DNA: TGTGCCAGCAGCGTAAGATCCGGGGTCAGCGGGGGAGAGACCCAGTACTTC

J: TRBJ1-1
size: NA
V: TRBV4-1
D: TRBD1
length: 15
CDR3: CASSQEGQGNTEAFF
DNA: TGCGCCAGCAGCCAAGAGGGACAGGGGAACACTGAAGCTTTCTTT

J: TRBJ1-1
size: NA
V: TRBV10-2
D: NA
length: 11
CDR3: CASTDIGVAFF
DNA: TGCGCCAGCACCGACATCGGGGTAGCTTTCTTT

J: TRBJ2-5
size: once
V: TRBV2
D: TRBD2
length: 14
CDR3: CASRAGGPGETQYF
DNA: TGTGCCAGCAGAGCGGGAGGGCCGGGGGAGACCCAGTACTTC

J: TRBJ2-5
size: NA
V: TRBV19
D: NA
length: 14
CDR3: CASSPVLAQETQYF
DNA: TGTGCCAGTAGCCCCGTTCTGGCCCAAGAGACCCAGTACTTC

J: TRBJ2-1
size: NA
V: TRBV4-2
D: TRBD2
length: 17
CDR3: CASSQGGGTSGRHEQFF
DNA: TGTGCCAGCAGCCAAGGGGGAGGGACTAGCGGGAGACATGAGCAGTTCTTC

J: TRBJ2-4
size: few
V: TRBV28
D: NA
length: 14
CDR3: CASSLQRMVNIQYF
DNA: TGTGCCAGCAGCCTCCAGAGGATGGTAAACATTCAGTACTTC

J: TRBJ1-6
size: NA
V: TRBV11-2
D: NA
length: 16
CDR3: CASSPSTTVNNSPLHF
DNA: TGTGCCAGCAGCCCTTCGACGACAGTGAATAATTCACCCCTCCACTTT

J: TRBJ1-2
size: NA
V: TRBV7-9
D: NA
length: 12
CDR3: CATQGTGYGYTF
DNA: TGTGCCACCCAGGGAACGGGCTATGGCTACACCTTC

J: TRBJ2-3
size: once
V: TRBV15
D: NA
length: 16
CDR3: CATSIRKRGDADTQYF
DNA: TGTGCCACCAGCATACGAAAACGGGGTGACGCAGATACGCAGTATTTT

J: TRBJ1-1
size: NA
V: TRBV27
D: NA
length: 13
CDR3: CASSSGKNTEAFF
DNA: TGTGCCAGCAGTTCGGGAAAGAACACTGAAGCTTTCTTT

J: TRBJ2-1
size: NA
V: TRBV7-8
D: NA
length: 15
CDR3: CASSLDRARFNEQFF
DNA: TGTGCCAGCAGCTTAGACAGGGCTCGGTTCAATGAGCAGTTCTTC

J: TRBJ1-1
size: NA
V: TRBV11-2
D: NA
length: 15
CDR3: CASRTREYRNTEAFF
DNA: TGTGCCAGCAGAACGCGGGAATACCGGAACACTGAAGCTTTCTTT

J: TRBJ1-4
size: few
V: TRBV4-1
D: NA
length: 15
CDR3: CASSQEQSTNEKLFF
DNA: TGCGCCAGCAGCCAAGAACAGTCAACTAATGAAAAACTGTTTTTT

J: TRBJ2-2
size: NA
V: TRBV6-4
D: NA
length: 14
CDR3: CASSDGLNTGELFF
DNA: TGTGCCAGCAGTGACGGACTGAACACCGGGGAGCTGTTTTTT

J: TRBJ2-5
size: NA
V: TRBV4-3
D: TRBD2
length: 16
CDR3: CASSRLAGEGGETQYF
DNA: TGCGCCAGCAGCCGGCTAGCGGGGGAGGGAGGAGAGACCCAGTACTTC

J: TRBJ1-2
size: NA
V: TRBV28
D: TRBD1
length: 15
CDR3: CASSPRQGIGYGYTF
DNA: TGTGCCAGCAGTCCTAGACAGGGGATCGGCTATGGCTACACCTTC

J: TRBJ1-5
size: NA
V: TRBV28
D: NA
length: 14
CDR3: CASSFQGSDQPQHF
DNA: TGTGCCAGCAGTTTCCAGGGGTCCGATCAGCCCCAGCATTTT

J: TRBJ2-3
size: NA
V: TRBV9
D: TRBD2
length: 16
CDR3: CASSRGGRQRTDTQYF
DNA: TGTGCCAGCAGCCGGGGGGGGAGGCAACGCACAGATACGCAGTATTTT

J: TRBJ1-2
size: NA
V: TRBV10-3
D: NA
length: 15
CDR3: CAISDTDRPNYGYTF
DNA: TGTGCCATCAGTGACACAGACAGGCCTAACTATGGCTACACCTTC

J: TRBJ1-6
size: NA
V: TRBV5-6
D: TRBD1
length: 15
CDR3: CASSPGTGGWSPLHF
DNA: TGTGCCAGCAGCCCAGGGACAGGGGGCTGGTCACCCCTCCACTTT

J: TRBJ1-4
size: NA
V: TRBV27
D: NA
length: 15
CDR3: CASSPVEGDNEKLFF
DNA: TGTGCCAGCAGTCCTGTGGAGGGAGATAATGAAAAACTGTTTTTT

J: TRBJ1-2
size: NA
V: TRBV9
D: TRBD1
length: 15
CDR3: CASSGGQVNDYGYTF
DNA: TGTGCCAGCAGCGGAGGACAGGTAAATGACTATGGCTACACCTTC

J: TRBJ2-1
size: NA
V: TRBV7-2
D: NA
length: 14
CDR3: CASSSAKTYNEQFF
DNA: TGTGCCAGCAGCTCCGCGAAAACCTACAATGAGCAGTTCTTC

J: TRBJ1-2
size: NA
V: TRBV12-5
D: NA
length: 13
CDR3: CASGLGMGGGYTF
DNA: TGTGCTAGTGGTTTGGGTATGGGGGGTGGCTACACCTTC

J: TRBJ1-5
size: NA
V: TRBV29-1
D: NA
length: 13
CDR3: CSAAGRRDQPQHF
DNA: TGCAGCGCCGCAGGGAGGAGGGATCAGCCCCAGCATTTT

J: TRBJ2-5
size: NA
V: TRBV5-6
D: NA
length: 13
CDR3: CASSLFVSETQYF
DNA: TGTGCCAGCAGCTTGTTTGTTTCGGAGACCCAGTACTTC

J: TRBJ2-3
size: NA
V: TRBV4-3
D: TRBD2
length: 20
CDR3: CASSQAQKAGVRVSTDTQYF
DNA: TGCGCCAGCAGCCAAGCCCAAAAAGCGGGGGTCCGGGTTAGCACAGATACGCAGTATTTT

J: TRBJ1-1
size: once
V: TRBV9
D: NA
length: 14
CDR3: CASSAVSGLTEAFF
DNA: TGTGCCAGCAGCGCCGTGTCGGGGTTAACTGAAGCTTTCTTT

J: TRBJ2-1
size: NA
V: TRBV5-4
D: TRBD2
length: 16
CDR3: CASSLVKAGGPHEQFF
DNA: TGTGCCAGCAGCTTGGTGAAGGCGGGAGGGCCTCATGAGCAGTTCTTC

J: TRBJ2-5
size: NA
V: TRBV18
D: NA
length: 13
CDR3: CASSPAGQRTQYF
DNA: TGTGCCAGCTCACCAGCGGGACAGAGGACCCAGTACTTC